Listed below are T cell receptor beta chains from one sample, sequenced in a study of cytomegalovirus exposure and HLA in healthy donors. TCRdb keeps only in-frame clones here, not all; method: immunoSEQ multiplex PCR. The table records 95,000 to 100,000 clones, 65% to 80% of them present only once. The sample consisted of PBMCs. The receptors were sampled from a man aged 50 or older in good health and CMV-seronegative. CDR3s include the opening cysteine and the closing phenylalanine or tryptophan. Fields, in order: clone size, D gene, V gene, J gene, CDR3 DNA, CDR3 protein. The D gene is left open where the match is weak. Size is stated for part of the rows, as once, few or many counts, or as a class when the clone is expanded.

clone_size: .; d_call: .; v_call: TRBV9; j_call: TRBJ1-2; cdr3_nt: TGTGCCAGCAGCGTCCAGAAAGGGAGGAGAGGCTACACCTTC; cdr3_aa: CASSVQKGRRGYTF
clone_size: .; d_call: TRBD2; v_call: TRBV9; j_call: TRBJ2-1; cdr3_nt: TGTGCCAGCAGCAGCCAGGGAGGGTTTCCCAATGAGCAGTTCTTC; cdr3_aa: CASSSQGGFPNEQFF
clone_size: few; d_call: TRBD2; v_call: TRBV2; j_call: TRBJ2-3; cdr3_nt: TGTGCCAGCAGTGAAGTCCCCCCAGCGGGAAACACAGATACGCAGTATTTT; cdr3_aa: CASSEVPPAGNTDTQYF
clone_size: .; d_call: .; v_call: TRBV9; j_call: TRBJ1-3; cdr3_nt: TGTGCCAGCAGCGTGCGCGGGTCGGGCGGAAACACCATATATTTT; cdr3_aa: CASSVRGSGGNTIYF
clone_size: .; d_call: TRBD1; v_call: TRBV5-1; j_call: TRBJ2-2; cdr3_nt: TGCGCCAGCAGCTTGGGACAGGGGACCGGGGAGCTGTTTTTT; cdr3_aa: CASSLGQGTGELFF
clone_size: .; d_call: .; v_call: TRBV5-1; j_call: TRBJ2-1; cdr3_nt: TGCGCCAGCAGCTTGGCAGGGTGGGGCATGAATGAGCAGTTCTTC; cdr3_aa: CASSLAGWGMNEQFF
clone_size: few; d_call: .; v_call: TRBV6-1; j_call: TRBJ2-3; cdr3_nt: TGTGCCAGCAGTGGGGGGGGGCGGGCAGATACGCAGTATTTT; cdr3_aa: CASSGGGRADTQYF
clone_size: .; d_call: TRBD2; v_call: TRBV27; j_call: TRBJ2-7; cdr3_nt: TGTGCCAGCAGTTCGGGGGGATACGAGCAGTACTTC; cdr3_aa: CASSSGGYEQYF
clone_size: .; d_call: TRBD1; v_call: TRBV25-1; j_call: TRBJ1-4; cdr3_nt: TGTGCCAGCAGTGAATGGCTAGGGACAGGGGAAAAACTGTTTTTT; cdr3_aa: CASSEWLGTGEKLFF
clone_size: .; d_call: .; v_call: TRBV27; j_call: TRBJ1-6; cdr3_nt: TGTGCCAGCAGTTTATATAGGGGCCCCCCTCCCCTCCACTTT; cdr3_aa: CASSLYRGPPPLHF
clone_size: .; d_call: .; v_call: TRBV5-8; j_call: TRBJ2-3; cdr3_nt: TGTGCCAGCAGCTTCGTCTTCACAGATACGCAGTATTTT; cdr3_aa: CASSFVFTDTQYF
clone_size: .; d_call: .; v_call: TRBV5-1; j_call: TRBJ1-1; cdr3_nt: TGCGCCAGCAGCGCGGGACTGAACACTGAAGCTTTCTTT; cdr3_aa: CASSAGLNTEAFF
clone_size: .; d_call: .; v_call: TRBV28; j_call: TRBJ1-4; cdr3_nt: TGTGCCAGCACTGCACATGTCCCTAATGAAAAACTGTTTTTT; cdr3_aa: CASTAHVPNEKLFF
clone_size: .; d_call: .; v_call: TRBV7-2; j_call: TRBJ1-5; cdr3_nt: TGTGCCAGCAGCTCGATCGGGACACCATATAGCAATCAGCCCCAGCATTTT; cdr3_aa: CASSSIGTPYSNQPQHF
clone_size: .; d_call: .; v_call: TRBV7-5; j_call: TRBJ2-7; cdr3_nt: TGTGCCAGAAGCTTAGCGCGGGAGGGGGCGCGTGAGCAGTACTTC; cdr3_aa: CARSLAREGAREQYF
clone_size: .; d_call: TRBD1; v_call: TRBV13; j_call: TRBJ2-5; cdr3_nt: TGTGCCAGCAGCTACAGGGGGAGGTCAGAGACCCAGTACTTC; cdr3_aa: CASSYRGRSETQYF
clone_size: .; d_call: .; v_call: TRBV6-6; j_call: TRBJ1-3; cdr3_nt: TGTGCCAGCAGCCTGACTAGCTCTGGAAACACCATATATTTT; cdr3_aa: CASSLTSSGNTIYF
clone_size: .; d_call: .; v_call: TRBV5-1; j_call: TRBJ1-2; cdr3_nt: TGCGCCAGCAGCTTGCAACAGGGTAACAATGGCTACACCTTC; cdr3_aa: CASSLQQGNNGYTF
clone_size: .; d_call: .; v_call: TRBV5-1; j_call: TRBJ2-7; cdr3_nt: TGCGCCAGCACCATCGACGGGGATCCCTCCTACGAGCAGTACTTC; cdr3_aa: CASTIDGDPSYEQYF
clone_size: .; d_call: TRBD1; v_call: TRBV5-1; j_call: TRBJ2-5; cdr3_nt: TGCGCCAGCAGCTTGGTACAGGGGCGCCGAGAGACCCAGTACTTC; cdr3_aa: CASSLVQGRRETQYF
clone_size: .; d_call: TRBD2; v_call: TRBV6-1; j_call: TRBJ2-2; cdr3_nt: TGTGCCAGCAGAGAGGCTAGCGGGGAAACCGGGGAGCTGTTTTTT; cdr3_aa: CASREASGETGELFF
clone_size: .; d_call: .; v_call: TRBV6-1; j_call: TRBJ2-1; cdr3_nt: TGTGCCAGCAGTGAAGAGGCTAGTCCCTCCTACAATGAGCAGTTCTTC; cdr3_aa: CASSEEASPSYNEQFF
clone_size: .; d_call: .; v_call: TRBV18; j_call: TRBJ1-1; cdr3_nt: TGTGCCAGCTCACTGGGGCAGAACACTGAAGCTTTCTTT; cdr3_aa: CASSLGQNTEAFF
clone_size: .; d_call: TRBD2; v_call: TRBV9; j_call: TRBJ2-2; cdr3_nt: TGTGCCAGCAGAGAGCGGGAGCACACCGGGGAGCTGTTTTTT; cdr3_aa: CASREREHTGELFF
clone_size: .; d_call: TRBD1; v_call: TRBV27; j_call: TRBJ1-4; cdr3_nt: TGTGCCAGCAGTTTAAAGGGACAGGGGCTGGAAAAACTGTTTTTT; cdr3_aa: CASSLKGQGLEKLFF
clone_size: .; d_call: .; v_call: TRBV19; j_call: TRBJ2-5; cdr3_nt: TGTGCCAGTAGTAAACAGGTTACCCTCAGGGAGACCCAGTACTTC; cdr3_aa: CASSKQVTLRETQYF
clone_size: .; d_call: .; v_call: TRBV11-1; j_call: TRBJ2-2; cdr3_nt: TGTGCCAGCAGCCGTCGCGGGGGCGCGAACGGGGAGCTGTTTTTT; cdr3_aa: CASSRRGGANGELFF
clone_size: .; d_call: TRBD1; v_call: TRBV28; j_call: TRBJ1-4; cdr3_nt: TGTGCCAGCAGTCTTGAAGGGGGCGCGGTCGGAAAACTGTTTTTT; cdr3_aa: CASSLEGGAVGKLFF
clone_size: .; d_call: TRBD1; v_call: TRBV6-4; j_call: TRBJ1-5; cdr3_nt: TGTGCCAGCAGTGACTCGAACCAGGGGGCGATTCTCAATCAGCCCCAGCATTTT; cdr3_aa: CASSDSNQGAILNQPQHF
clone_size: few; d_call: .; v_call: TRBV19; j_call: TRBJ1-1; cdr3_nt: TGTGCCACCGCGCAGGGTCGTAACACTGAAGCTTTCTTT; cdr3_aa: CATAQGRNTEAFF
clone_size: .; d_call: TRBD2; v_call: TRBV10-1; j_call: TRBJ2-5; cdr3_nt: TGCGCCAGCAGTGGTCCGACTAGCGGGAGGGCCAGAGAGACCCAGTACTTC; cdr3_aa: CASSGPTSGRARETQYF
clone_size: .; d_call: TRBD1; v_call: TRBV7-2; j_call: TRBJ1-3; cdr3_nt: TGTGCCAGCAGCTTGACAGGGACTTCTGGAAACACCATATATTTT; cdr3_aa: CASSLTGTSGNTIYF
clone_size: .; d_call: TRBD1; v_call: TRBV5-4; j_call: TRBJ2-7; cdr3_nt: TGTGCCAGCAGCTTCGACAGGGGCGACGAGCAGTACTTC; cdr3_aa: CASSFDRGDEQYF
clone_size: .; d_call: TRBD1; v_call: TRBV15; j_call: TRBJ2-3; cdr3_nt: TGTGCCACCAGCAGATCCCACAGGGGGCGGGGTGGGTATTTT; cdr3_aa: CATSRSHRGRGGYF
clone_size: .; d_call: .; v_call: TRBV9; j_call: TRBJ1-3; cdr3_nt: TGTGCCAGCAGCCCTCGCTACTCTGGAAACACCATATATTTT; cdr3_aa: CASSPRYSGNTIYF
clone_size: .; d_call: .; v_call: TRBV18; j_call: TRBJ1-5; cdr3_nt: TGTGCCAGCTCACCAGGGGGGGGGCTTGGGCAGCCCCAGCATTTT; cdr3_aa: CASSPGGGLGQPQHF
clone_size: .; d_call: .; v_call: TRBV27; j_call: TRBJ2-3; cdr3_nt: TGTGCCAGCAGTTCAAATACAGATACGCAGTATTTT; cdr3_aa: CASSSNTDTQYF
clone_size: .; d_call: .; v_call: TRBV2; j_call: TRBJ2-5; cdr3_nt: TGTGCCAGCAGTTTACGGCCTAGGGAGACCCAGTACTTC; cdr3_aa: CASSLRPRETQYF
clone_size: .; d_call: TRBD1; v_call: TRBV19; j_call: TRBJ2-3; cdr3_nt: TGTGCCACCCACGCTCGGACAGGCGGCACAGATACGCAGTATTTT; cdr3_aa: CATHARTGGTDTQYF
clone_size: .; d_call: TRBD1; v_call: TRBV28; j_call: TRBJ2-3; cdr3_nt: TGTGCCAGCAGTAAAGGGACAGGGCAAGGGGATACGCAGTATTTT; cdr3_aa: CASSKGTGQGDTQYF
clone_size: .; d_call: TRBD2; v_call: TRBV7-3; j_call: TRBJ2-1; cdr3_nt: TGTGCCAGCAGCCTAGCGGGAGTGGGGAGGGATGAGCAGTTCTTC; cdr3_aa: CASSLAGVGRDEQFF
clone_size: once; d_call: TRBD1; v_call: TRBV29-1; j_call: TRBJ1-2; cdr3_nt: TGCAGCGTAAGACAGGGGGCAGGTTATGGCTACACCTTC; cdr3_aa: CSVRQGAGYGYTF
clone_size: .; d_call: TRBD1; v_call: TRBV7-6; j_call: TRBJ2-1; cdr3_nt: TGTGCCGTACAGGGGTTGCGGTATGGTGAGCAGTTCTTC; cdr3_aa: CAVQGLRYGEQFF
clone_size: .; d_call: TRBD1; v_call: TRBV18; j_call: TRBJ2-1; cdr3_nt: TGTGCCAGCTCACAAACAGGGGGCTTCGGGTTAAATGAGCAGTTCTTC; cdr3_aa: CASSQTGGFGLNEQFF
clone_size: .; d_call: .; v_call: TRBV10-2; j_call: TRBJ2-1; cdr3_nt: TGCGCCAGCAGTGACCGTTCCGGTCGCACCGACAATGAGCAGTTCTTC; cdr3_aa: CASSDRSGRTDNEQFF
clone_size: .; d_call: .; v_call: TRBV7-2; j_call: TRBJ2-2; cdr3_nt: TGTGCCAGCAGCTTAGTGCAGGGGACCACCGGGGAGCTGTTTTTT; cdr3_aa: CASSLVQGTTGELFF
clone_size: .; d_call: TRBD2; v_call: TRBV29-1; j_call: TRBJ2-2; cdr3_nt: TGCAGCGCGGGAGGGGGTCCCACCGGGGAGCTGTTTTTT; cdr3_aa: CSAGGGPTGELFF
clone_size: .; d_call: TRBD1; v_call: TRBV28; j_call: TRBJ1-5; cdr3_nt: TGTGCCAGCAGTAAAGGACAGGCCAATCAGCCCCAGCATTTT; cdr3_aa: CASSKGQANQPQHF
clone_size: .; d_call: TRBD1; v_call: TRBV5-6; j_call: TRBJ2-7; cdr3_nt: TGTGCCAGCAGCCGGACAGGGCTCCACGAGCAGTACTTC; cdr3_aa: CASSRTGLHEQYF
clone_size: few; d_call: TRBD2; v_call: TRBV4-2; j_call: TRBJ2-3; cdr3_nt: TGTGCCAGCAGCCAACTTCTAGCGGGGGGCGGGGATACGCAGTATTTT; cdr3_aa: CASSQLLAGGGDTQYF
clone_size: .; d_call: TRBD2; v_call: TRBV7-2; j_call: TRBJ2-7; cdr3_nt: TGTGCCAGCAGCTTAGCGGCTAGCGGGGGGCCCCACGAGCAGTACTTC; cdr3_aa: CASSLAASGGPHEQYF
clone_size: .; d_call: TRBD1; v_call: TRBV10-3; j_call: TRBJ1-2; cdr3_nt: TGTGCCATCAGACTGACAGGGGTCTTCAATGGCTACACCTTC; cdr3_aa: CAIRLTGVFNGYTF
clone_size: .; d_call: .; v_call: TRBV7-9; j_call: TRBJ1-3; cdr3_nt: TGTGCCAGCAGCCTCGAGGGAGGTGGAAACACCATATATTTT; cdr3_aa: CASSLEGGGNTIYF
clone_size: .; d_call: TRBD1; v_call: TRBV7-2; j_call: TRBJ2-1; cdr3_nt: TGTGCCAGCAGCTTAAGGACAGGGGGTGACAATGAGCAGTTCTTC; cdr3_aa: CASSLRTGGDNEQFF
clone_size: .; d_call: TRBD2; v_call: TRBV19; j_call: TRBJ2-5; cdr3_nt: TGTGCCAGCCGGGACTATCAAGAGACCCAGTACTTC; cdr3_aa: CASRDYQETQYF
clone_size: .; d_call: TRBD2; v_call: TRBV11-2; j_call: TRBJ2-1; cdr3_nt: TGTGCCAGCAGCTCCGTCCCACTAGCGGGCCCCTACAATGAGCAGTTCTTC; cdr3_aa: CASSSVPLAGPYNEQFF
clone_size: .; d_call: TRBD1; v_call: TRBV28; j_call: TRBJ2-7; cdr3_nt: TGTGCCAGCAGTTTCTCCATGACAGGGGGTTCATACGAGCAGTACTTC; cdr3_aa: CASSFSMTGGSYEQYF
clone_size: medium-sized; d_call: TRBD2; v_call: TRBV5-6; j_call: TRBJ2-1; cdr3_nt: TGTGCCAGCAGCTTTAGCGGGGGCTTAAGCTCCTACAATGAGCAGTTCTTC; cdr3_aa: CASSFSGGLSSYNEQFF
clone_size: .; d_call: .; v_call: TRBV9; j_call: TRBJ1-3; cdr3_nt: TGTGCCAGCAGCGTCGGACAGTCCTCTGGAAACACCATATATTTT; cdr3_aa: CASSVGQSSGNTIYF